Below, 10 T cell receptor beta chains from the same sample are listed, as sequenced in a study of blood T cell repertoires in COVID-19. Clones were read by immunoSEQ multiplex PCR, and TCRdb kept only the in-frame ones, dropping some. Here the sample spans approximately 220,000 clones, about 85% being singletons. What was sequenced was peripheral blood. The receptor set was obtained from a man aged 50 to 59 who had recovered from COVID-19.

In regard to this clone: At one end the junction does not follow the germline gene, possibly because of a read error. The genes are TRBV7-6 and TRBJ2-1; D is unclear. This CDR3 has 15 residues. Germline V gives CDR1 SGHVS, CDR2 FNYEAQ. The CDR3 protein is CASSPRVGFYNGQFF. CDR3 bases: TGTGCCAGCAGCCCACGGGTCGGCTTCTACAATGGGCAGTTCTTC. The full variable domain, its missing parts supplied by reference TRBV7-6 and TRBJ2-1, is GAGVSQSPRYKVTKRGQDVALRCDPISGHVSLYWYRQALGQGPEFLTYFNYEAQQDKSGLPNDRFSAERPEGSISTLTIQRTEQRDSAMYRCASSPRVGFYNGQFFGPGTRLTVL.

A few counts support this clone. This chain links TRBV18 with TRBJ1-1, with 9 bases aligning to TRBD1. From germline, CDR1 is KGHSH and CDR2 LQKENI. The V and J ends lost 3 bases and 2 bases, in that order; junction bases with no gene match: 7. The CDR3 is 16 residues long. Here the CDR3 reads CASSPPGTGRNTEAFF. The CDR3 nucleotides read TGTGCCAGCTCACCCCCAGGGACAGGGAGAAACACTGAAGCTTTCTTT.

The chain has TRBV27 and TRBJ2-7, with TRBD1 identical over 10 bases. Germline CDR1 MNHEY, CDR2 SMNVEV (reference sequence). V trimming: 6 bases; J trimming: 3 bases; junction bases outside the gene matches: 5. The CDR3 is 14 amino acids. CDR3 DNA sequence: TGTGCCAGCAGACCCGGGACAGGGGACTACGAGCAGTACTTC. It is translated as CASRPGTGDYEQYF.

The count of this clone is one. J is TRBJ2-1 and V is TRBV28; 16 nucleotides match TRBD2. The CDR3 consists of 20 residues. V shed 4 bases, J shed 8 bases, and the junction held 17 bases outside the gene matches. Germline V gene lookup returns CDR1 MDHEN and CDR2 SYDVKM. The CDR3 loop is CASSYLRPGTSGGGFHEQFF. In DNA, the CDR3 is TGTGCCAGCAGTTACCTACGGCCCGGGACTAGCGGGGGGGGTTTTCATGAGCAGTTCTTC.

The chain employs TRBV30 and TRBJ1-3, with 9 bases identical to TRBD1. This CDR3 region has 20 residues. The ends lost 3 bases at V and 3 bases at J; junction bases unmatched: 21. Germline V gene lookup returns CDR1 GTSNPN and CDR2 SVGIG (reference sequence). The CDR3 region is CAWRLRDPLQTGGYGNTIYF. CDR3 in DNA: TGTGCCTGGAGGCTCAGAGACCCCCTACAAACAGGGGGCTATGGAAACACCATATATTTT.

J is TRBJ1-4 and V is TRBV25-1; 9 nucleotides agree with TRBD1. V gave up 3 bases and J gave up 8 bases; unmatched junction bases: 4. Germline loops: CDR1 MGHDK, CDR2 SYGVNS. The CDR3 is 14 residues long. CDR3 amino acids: CASSDGTGIEKLFF. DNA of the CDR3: TGTGCCAGCAGTGACGGGACAGGGATAGAAAAACTGTTTTTT.

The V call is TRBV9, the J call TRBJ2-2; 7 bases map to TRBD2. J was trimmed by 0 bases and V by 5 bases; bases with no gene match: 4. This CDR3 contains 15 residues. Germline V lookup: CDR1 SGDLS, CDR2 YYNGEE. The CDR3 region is CASRTSGTNTGELFF. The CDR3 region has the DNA TGTGCCAGCAGAACAAGCGGGACGAACACCGGGGAGCTGTTTTTT.

CDR3 residues: CASSIENALSSYNEQFF. The CDR3 DNA sequence: TGTGCCAGTAGTATCGAGAACGCTTTGAGCTCCTACAATGAGCAGTTCTTC. The V and J genes are TRBV19 and TRBJ2-1; no clear D gene. V lost 3 bases, J lost 0 bases, and 15 bases lay in between. Germline CDR1 LNHDA, CDR2 SQIVND (reference sequence). This CDR3 has 17 residues.

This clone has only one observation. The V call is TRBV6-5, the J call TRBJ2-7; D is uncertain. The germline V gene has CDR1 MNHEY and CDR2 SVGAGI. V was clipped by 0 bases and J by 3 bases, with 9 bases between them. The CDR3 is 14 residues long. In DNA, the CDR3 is TGTGCCAGCAGTTACTCGACCGACTTCTACGAGCAGTACTTC. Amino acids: CASSYSTDFYEQYF.

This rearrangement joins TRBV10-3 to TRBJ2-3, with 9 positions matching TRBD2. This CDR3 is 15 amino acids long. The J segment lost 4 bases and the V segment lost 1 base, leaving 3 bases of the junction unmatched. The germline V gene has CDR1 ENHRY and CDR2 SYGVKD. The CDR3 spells CAISEWAGGPDTQYF. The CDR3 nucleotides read TGTGCCATCAGTGAGTGGGCGGGGGGGCCAGATACGCAGTATTTT.